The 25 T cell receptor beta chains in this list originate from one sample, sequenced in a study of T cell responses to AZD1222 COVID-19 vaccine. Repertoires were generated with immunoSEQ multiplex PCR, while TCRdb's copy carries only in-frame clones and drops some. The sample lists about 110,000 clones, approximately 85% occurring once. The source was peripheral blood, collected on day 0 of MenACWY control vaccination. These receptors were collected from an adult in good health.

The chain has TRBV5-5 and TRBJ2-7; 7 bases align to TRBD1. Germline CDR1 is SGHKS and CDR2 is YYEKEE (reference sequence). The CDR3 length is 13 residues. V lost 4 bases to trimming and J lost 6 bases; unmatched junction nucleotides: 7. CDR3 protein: CASSHIEGAEQYF. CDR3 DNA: TGTGCCAGCAGCCACATCGAGGGGGCCGAGCAGTACTTC.

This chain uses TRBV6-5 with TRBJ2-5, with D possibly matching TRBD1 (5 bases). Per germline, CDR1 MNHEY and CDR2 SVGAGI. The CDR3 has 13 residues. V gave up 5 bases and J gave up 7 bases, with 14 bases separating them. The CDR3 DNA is TGTGCCAGCAGTACACAGGTTAAGGGGACCCAGTACTTC. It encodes CASSTQVKGTQYF.

CDR3 DNA sequence: TGTGCCAGCAGCTTAGTCCGCCAGTTCATGAACACTGAAGCTTTCTTT. Its protein is CASSLVRQFMNTEAFF. The V gene is TRBV7-9, the J gene TRBJ1-1; D is unresolved. V shed 1 base and J shed 0 bases, with 12 bases lying between them. The CDR3 totals 16 residues. CDR1 is SEHNR, CDR2 FQNEAQ, per germline (reference sequence).

CDR3 amino acids: CASSDPTMVEQFF. CDR3 sequence (DNA): TGTGCCAGCAGTGACCCCACTATGGTCGAGCAGTTCTTC. The chain couples TRBV6-4 to TRBJ2-1; no clear D gene. Germline loops: CDR1 MRHNA, CDR2 SNTAGT. The CDR3 runs to 13 residues. V lost 2 bases, J lost 10 bases, and 12 bases lay in between.

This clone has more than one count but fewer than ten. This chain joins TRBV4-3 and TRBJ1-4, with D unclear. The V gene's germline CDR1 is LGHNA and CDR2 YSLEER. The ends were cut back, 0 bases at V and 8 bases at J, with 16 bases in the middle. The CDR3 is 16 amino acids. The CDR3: CASSQDSGRFWEKLFF. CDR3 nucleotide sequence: TGCGCCAGCAGCCAAGATTCGGGCAGATTTTGGGAAAAACTGTTTTTT.

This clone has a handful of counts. The CDR3 here is CASSLESQTNNSPLHF. In DNA form, the CDR3 reads TGTGCCAGCAGCTTGGAGTCCCAGACCAATAATTCACCCCTCCACTTT. The genes are TRBV7-9 and TRBJ1-6; D is unclear. The CDR3 extends over 16 amino acids. Germline V CDR1 and CDR2: SEHNR, FQNEAQ (reference sequence). V lost 3 bases and J lost 5, with 14 bases in between.

The DNA of the CDR3 is TGTGCCAGCAGCCCGACTAGCGGGAACTACAATGAGCAGTTCTTC. It encodes CASSPTSGNYNEQFF. The genes are TRBV11-2 and TRBJ2-1, with 11 bases identical to TRBD2. The ends lost 5 bases at V and 3 bases at J; junction bases unmatched: 3. This CDR3 comprises 15 residues. In germline, CDR1 is SGHAT, CDR2 FQNNGV.

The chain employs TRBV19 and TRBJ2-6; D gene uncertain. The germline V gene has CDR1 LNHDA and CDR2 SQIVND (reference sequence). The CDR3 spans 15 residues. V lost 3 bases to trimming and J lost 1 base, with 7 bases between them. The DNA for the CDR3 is TGTGCCAGTAGTATGGGTTTTTCTGGGGCCAACGTCCTGACTTTC. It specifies CASSMGFSGANVLTF.

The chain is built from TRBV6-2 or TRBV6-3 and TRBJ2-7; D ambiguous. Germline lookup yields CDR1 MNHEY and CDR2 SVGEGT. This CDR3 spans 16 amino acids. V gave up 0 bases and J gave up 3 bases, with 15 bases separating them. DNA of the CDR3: TGTGCCAGCAGTTACTCGGGTAGCTGGGCCCGCTACGAGCAGTACTTC. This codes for CASSYSGSWARYEQYF.

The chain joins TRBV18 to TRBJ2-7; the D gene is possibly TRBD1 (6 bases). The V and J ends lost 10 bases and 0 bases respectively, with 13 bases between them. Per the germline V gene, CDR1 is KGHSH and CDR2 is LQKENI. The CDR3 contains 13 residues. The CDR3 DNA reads TGTGCCACCAGGAAGGACAGCTCCTACGAGCAGTACTTC. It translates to CATRKDSSYEQYF.

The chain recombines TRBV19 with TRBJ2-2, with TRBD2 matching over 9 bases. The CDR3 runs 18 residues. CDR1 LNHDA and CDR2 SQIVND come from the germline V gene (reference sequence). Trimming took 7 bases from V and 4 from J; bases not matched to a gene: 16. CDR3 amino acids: CASNALLAGRTTTGELFF. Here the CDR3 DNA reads TGTGCCAGTAATGCGCTTCTAGCGGGGCGAACAACCACCGGGGAGCTGTTTTTT.

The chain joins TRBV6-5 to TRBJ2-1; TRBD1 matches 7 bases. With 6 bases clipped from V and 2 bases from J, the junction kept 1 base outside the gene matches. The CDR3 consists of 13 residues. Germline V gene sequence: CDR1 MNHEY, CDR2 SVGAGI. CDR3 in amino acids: CASRQGAYNEQFF. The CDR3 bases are TGTGCCAGCAGGCAGGGGGCCTACAATGAGCAGTTCTTC.

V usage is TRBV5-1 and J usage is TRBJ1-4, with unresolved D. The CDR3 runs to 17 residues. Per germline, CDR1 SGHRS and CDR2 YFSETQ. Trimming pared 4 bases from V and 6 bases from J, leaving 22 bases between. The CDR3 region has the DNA TGCGCCAGCAGCCAGCAGGTTTCGAGCTACGGGGATGAAAAACTGTTTTTT. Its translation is CASSQQVSSYGDEKLFF.

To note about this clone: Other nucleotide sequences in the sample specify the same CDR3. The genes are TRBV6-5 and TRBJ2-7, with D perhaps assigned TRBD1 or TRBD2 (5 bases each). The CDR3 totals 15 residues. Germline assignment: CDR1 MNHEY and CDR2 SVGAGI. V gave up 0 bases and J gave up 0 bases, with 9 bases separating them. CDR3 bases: TGTGCCAGCAGTTACTCGGGGGAGAGCTCCTACGAGCAGTACTTC. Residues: CASSYSGESSYEQYF.

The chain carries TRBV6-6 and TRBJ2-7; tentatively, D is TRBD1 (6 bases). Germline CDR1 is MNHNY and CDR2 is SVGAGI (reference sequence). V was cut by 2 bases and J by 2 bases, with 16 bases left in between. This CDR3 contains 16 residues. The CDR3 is CASSYAHRDLAYEQYF. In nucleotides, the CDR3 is TGTGCCAGCAGTTACGCCCACAGGGACCTTGCCTACGAGCAGTACTTC.

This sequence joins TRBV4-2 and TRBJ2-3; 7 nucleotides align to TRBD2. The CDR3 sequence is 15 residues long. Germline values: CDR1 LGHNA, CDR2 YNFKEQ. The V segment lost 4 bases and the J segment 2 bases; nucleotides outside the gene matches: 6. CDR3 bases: TGTGCCAGCAGCCCCCGGGACTACATCACAGATACGCAGTATTTT. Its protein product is CASSPRDYITDTQYF.

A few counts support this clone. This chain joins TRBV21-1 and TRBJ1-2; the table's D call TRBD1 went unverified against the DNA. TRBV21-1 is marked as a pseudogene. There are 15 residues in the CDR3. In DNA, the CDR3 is TGTGCCAGCAGCAAAGTGACAGGGCTGAGCTATGGCTACACCTTC. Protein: CASSKVTGLSYGYTF.

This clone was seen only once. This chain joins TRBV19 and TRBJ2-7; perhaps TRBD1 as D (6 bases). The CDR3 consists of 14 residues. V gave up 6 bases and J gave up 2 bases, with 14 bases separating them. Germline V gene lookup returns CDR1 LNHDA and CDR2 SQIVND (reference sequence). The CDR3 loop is CASRTTGPTYEQYF. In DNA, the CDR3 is TGTGCCAGTAGGACGACAGGACCCACCTACGAGCAGTACTTC. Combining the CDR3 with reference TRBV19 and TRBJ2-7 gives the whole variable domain DGGITQSPKYLFRKEGQNVTLSCEQNLNHDAMYWYRQDPGQGLRLIYYSQIVNDFQKGDIAEGYSVSREKKESFPLTVTSAQKNPTAFYLCASRTTGPTYEQYFGPGTRLTVT.

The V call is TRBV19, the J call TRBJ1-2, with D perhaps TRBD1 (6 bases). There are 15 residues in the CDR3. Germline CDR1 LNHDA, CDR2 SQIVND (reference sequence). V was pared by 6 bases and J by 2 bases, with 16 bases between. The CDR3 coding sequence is TGTGCCAGTAGGGGTTCAAGTCAGGGGAACTATGGCTACACCTTC. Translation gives CASRGSSQGNYGYTF.

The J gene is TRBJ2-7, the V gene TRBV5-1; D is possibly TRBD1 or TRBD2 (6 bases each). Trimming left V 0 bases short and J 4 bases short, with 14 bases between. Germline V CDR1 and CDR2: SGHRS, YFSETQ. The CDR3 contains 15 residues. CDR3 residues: CASSLAEGGGYEQYF. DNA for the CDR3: TGCGCCAGCAGCTTGGCCGAAGGGGGAGGATACGAGCAGTACTTC.

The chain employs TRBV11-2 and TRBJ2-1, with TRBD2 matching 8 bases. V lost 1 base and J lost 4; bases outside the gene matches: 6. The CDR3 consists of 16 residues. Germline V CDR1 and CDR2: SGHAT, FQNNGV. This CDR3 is CASSLGSLAGYNEQFF. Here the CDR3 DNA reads TGTGCCAGCAGCTTAGGTAGCCTAGCGGGTTACAATGAGCAGTTCTTC.

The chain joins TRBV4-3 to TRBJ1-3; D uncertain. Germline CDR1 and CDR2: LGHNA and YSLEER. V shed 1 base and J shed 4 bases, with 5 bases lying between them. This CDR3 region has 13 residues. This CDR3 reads CASSQGSGNTIYF. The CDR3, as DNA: TGCGCCAGCAGCCAAGGGTCCGGAAACACCATATATTTT.

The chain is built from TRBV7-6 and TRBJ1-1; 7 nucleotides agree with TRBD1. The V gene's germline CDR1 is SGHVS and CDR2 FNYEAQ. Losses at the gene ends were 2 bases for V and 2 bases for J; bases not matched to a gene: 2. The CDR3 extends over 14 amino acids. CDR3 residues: CASSLRQGNTEAFF. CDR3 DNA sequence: TGTGCCAGCAGCTTACGACAGGGTAACACTGAAGCTTTCTTT.

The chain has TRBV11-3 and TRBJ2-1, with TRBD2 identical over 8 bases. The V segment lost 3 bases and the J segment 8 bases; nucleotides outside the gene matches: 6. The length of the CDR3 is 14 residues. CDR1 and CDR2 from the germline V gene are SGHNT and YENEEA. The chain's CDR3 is CASSFLAGNHEQFF. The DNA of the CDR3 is TGTGCCAGCAGCTTTCTAGCGGGTAACCATGAGCAGTTCTTC.

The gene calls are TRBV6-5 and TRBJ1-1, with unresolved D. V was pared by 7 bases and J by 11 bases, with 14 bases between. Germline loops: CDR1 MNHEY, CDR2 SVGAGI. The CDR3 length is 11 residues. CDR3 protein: CASTPDLNAFF. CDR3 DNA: TGTGCCAGCACTCCCGATTTGAATGCTTTCTTT.